A selection of T cell receptor beta chains follows, all from one sample in a study of shared T cell receptors in the human thymus. TCRdb's table, derived via immunoSEQ multiplex PCR, lists solely in-frame clones and lacks some. This table holds roughly 560,000 clones, approximately 78% found once. In addition, the sample was reused for a study of human thymus T cells.

The sample comprised thymocytes. The receptors come from a boy under three years old with a congenital heart defect. CDR3s include the opening cysteine and the closing phenylalanine or tryptophan. The D gene is left open where the match is weak. Expanded clones are given a class, and other clones once, few, many or no size at all.

v_gene	j_gene	abundance	d_gene	CDR3nt	CDR3aa
TRBV11-2	TRBJ2-3	NA	NA	TGTGCCAGCAGCTTATCCCGGCTAGCCCCAGATACGCAGTATTTT	CASSLSRLAPDTQYF
TRBV18	TRBJ1-4	few	TRBD1	TGTGCCAGCTCACCACCGCACAGGGGGAACATAACTAATGAAAAACTGTTTTTT	CASSPPHRGNITNEKLFF
TRBV5-1	TRBJ2-7	NA	TRBD2	TGCGCCAGCAGCGGGGGTGGGGTACTTAGCGGGAGCTCCTACGAGCAGTACTTC	CASSGGGVLSGSSYEQYF
TRBV12-5	TRBJ2-4	NA	TRBD1	TGTGCTAGTGGTTTGGTTCGGACAGGTGGCCCTGTTCTAGCCAAAAACATTCAGTACTTC	CASGLVRTGGPVLAKNIQYF
TRBV5-5	TRBJ2-7	NA	NA	TGTGCCAGCAGCCCCCAGGGAGGACCCGAGCAGTACTTC	CASSPQGGPEQYF
TRBV7-9	TRBJ1-3	NA	NA	TGTGCCAGCAGCCAAAACCAGGGATCTGGAAACACCATATATTTT	CASSQNQGSGNTIYF
TRBV28	TRBJ2-7	NA	NA	TGTGCCAGCAGTTTGTATGGCAACAAAATCTCCTACGAGCAGTACTTC	CASSLYGNKISYEQYF
TRBV10-3	TRBJ1-1	NA	TRBD1	TGTGCCATCAGCCAGAGGGACAGGGATAACGACACTGAAGCTTTCTTT	CAISQRDRDNDTEAFF
TRBV5-8	TRBJ1-3	few	NA	TGTGCCAGCAGCCCGGCCTTGGACCAGGACAACCCTAGGGACACCATATATTTT	CASSPALDQDNPRDTIYF
TRBV2	TRBJ2-7	NA	TRBD2	TGTGCCAGCAGTGCAGCGGGAGGAGTGAACGAGCAGTACTTC	CASSAAGGVNEQYF
TRBV10-1	TRBJ2-7	NA	NA	TGCGCCAGCAGTATGGACATGCACGAGCAGTACTTC	CASSMDMHEQYF
TRBV21-1	TRBJ1-1	NA	NA	TGTGCCAGCAGAAACTCTCAGGGGGCGGAAGCTTTCTTT	CASRNSQGAEAFF
TRBV27	TRBJ2-2	NA	NA	TGTGCCAGCAGTTCCCCCCCACCGGACACCGGGGAGCTGTTTTTT	CASSSPPPDTGELFF
TRBV15	TRBJ2-7	NA	NA	TGTGCCACCAGCAGAGAGAGTTTATTAGGCGGAATAATCGCCTACGAGCAGTACTTC	CATSRESLLGGIIAYEQYF
TRBV29-1	TRBJ2-4	NA	TRBD2	TGCAGCGTTGAAGAAGGCGGGGGGGGTTTTAGGGAATTAGCCAAAAACATTCAGTACTTC	CSVEEGGGGFRELAKNIQYF
TRBV29-1	TRBJ2-5	few	NA	TGCAGCGTTGTTGACTCTTGGGAGACCCAGTACTTC	CSVVDSWETQYF
TRBV27	TRBJ1-4	NA	NA	TGTGCCAGCAGTTTACTCTGGCGGGGGGGGGATGAAAAACTGTTTTTT	CASSLLWRGGDEKLFF
TRBV7-9	TRBJ1-5	NA	TRBD1	TGTGCCAGCAGTAACAGGGGCCGAGATCAGCCCCAGCATTTT	CASSNRGRDQPQHF
TRBV27	TRBJ2-7	NA	TRBD1	TGTGCCAGCAGGGGGACAGGGGTATACGAGCAGTACTTC	CASRGTGVYEQYF
TRBV28	TRBJ2-3	NA	NA	TGTGCCAGCAGGCGCCCTAGCGATTCTAGCACAGATACGCAGTATTTT	CASRRPSDSSTDTQYF
TRBV27	TRBJ2-7	NA	NA	TGTGCCAGCAGCTTGACTTTCGCTATGCACGAGCAGTACTTC	CASSLTFAMHEQYF
TRBV7-9	TRBJ1-2	NA	TRBD1	TGTGCCAGCAGCAATAGCTACCGGGACAGGGGGCGGGGTGGCTACACCTTC	CASSNSYRDRGRGGYTF
TRBV27	TRBJ1-3	NA	TRBD1	TGTGCCAGCAGTCCGGGGCCGTCAGGGGGCTCTGGAAACACCATATATTTT	CASSPGPSGGSGNTIYF
TRBV7-9	TRBJ2-7	NA	NA	TGTGCCAGCAGTCCCAGGACAGTGAGCTCCTACGAGCAGTACTTC	CASSPRTVSSYEQYF
TRBV30	TRBJ1-5	NA	NA	TGTGCCTGGAGTGTTTCGGGGGGGGGCAATCAGCCCCAGCATTTT	CAWSVSGGGNQPQHF
TRBV13	TRBJ1-2	NA	NA	TGTGCCAGTCTCTCCGGGGAGGGGAAAGGCTACACCTTC	CASLSGEGKGYTF
TRBV28	TRBJ2-5	NA	TRBD1	TGTGCCAGCAAGACCCCGGGACAGGGGCCGGAGACCCAGTACTTC	CASKTPGQGPETQYF
TRBV7-8	TRBJ1-3	NA	NA	TGTGCCAGCAGCCGAGGCTCGCTCTCTGGAAACACCATATATTTT	CASSRGSLSGNTIYF
TRBV11-2	TRBJ1-3	NA	NA	TGTGCCAGCAGTCGTGACACTGACGTTATCTCTGGAAACACCATATATTTT	CASSRDTDVISGNTIYF
TRBV27	TRBJ2-1	NA	TRBD1	TGTGCCAGCAGTTTCGGGACAGGAACATACAATGAGCAGTTCTTC	CASSFGTGTYNEQFF
TRBV10-1	TRBJ2-7	NA	NA	TGCGCCAGCAGTGAAGGGACATACTCCTACGAGCAGTACTTC	CASSEGTYSYEQYF
TRBV28	TRBJ1-1	NA	TRBD1	TGTGCCAGCAGTTTACGGAGGGACAGATTGATGAACACTGAAGCTTTCTTT	CASSLRRDRLMNTEAFF
TRBV25-1	TRBJ1-3	NA	NA	TGTGCCAGCAGTGAGGACGCGGGTGCTGGAAACACCATATATTTT	CASSEDAGAGNTIYF
TRBV28	TRBJ2-7	NA	NA	TGTGCCAGCAGTTTACCCACAGGGCTCTCCTACGAGCAGTACTTC	CASSLPTGLSYEQYF
TRBV5-8	TRBJ1-4	NA	TRBD1	TGTGCCAGCAGCTCAACCGGGACAGGGGAGGGAGTAATATGGGAAAAACTGTTTTTT	CASSSTGTGEGVIWEKLFF
TRBV5-6	TRBJ2-5	NA	TRBD2	TGTGCCAGCAGCTTTAGACTAGCGGGAGTGGAGACCCAGTACTTC	CASSFRLAGVETQYF
TRBV27	TRBJ1-2	few	NA	TGTGCCACTACATCAGGTCTGGGCTATGGCTACACCTTC	CATTSGLGYGYTF
TRBV28	TRBJ2-5	few	NA	TGTGCCAGCAGTTTCCGGGGGCAAGAGACCCAGTACTTC	CASSFRGQETQYF
TRBV5-6	TRBJ2-7	NA	TRBD1	TGTGCCAGCAGCGCCGGGACAGGGGCACCTTCCTACGAGCAGTACTTC	CASSAGTGAPSYEQYF
TRBV7-2	TRBJ2-2	NA	TRBD1	TGTGCCAGCAGCTTAGAGGCTCAGGGGGCGGACACCGGGGAGCTGTTTTTT	CASSLEAQGADTGELFF
TRBV10-3	TRBJ2-7	NA	TRBD2	TGTGCCATCAAGGCACTAGCGGGAGTATACGAGCAGTACTTC	CAIKALAGVYEQYF
TRBV4-3	TRBJ2-3	NA	NA	TGCGCCAGCAGCCAAGATCCAAGCTCCCGAGATACGCAGTATTTT	CASSQDPSSRDTQYF
TRBV19	TRBJ1-1	few	TRBD1	TGTGCCAGTATCCCGGACAGGGAAGCTGAAGCTTTCTTT	CASIPDREAEAFF
TRBV18	TRBJ2-7	NA	NA	TGTGCCAGCTCACCAAGGGTTGGGAGTGTTACCTACGAGCAGTACTTC	CASSPRVGSVTYEQYF
TRBV19	TRBJ2-7	NA	NA	TGTGCCACACGGGACTTGGCCTACGAGCAGTACTTC	CATRDLAYEQYF